This entry lists 17 T cell receptor beta chains sequenced from one sample in a study of regulatory T cells in long-lasting Graves disease. Both iRepertoire HTBI primers and Arm-PCR of CDR3 regions were used to build the TCR beta libraries. MiXCR, applied by TCRdb to the multiplex PCR reads, yields one record per CDR3 protein. This repertoire shows hundreds of thousands of distinct CDR3 sequences, about a sixth found once; its top ten account for roughly 27%. Sample time point: newly diagnosed GD, antithyroid drugs for less than 3 months. The TCR library was made from RNA extracted from PBMCs. These data were also reused for a study on T cells in Graves' hyperthyroidism and ophthalmopathy.

The sequenced sample was peripheral blood mononuclear cells (PBMCs), obtained at new diagnosis, from a patient treated with antithyroid drugs. These receptors were taken from a man aged 40-49 years with Graves disease.

This clonotype was picked up many times. V usage is TRBV28 and J usage is TRBJ2-7; 9 positions agree with TRBD2. CDR1 and CDR2 from the germline V gene are MDHEN and SYDVKM. This CDR3 has 16 amino acids. The V and J ends lost 4 bases and 2 bases, in that order; junction bases with no gene match: 9. The DNA for the CDR3 is TGTGCCAGCAGTTCTTCCCTTGGCGGGGGGGCCTACGAGCAGTACTTC. Its protein product is CASSSSLGGGAYEQYF.

In regard to this clonotype: A read error is likely here: a far larger clone is one base away. This chain joins TRBV5-1 and TRBJ2-1; 7 nucleotides match TRBD2. The CDR3 is 15 residues long. The V and J ends lost 0 bases and 13 bases, in that order; junction bases with no gene match: 13. Germline V gene data show CDR1 as SGHRS and CDR2 as YFSETQ. The CDR3: CASSLALGGSETQFF. CDR3 nucleotide sequence: TGCGCCAGCAGCTTGGCTCTCGGGGGGTCGGAGACCCAGTTCTTC.

Only one count was recorded for this clonotype. This clone may be a read error of a much larger clone one base away. This rearrangement joins TRBV20-1 to TRBJ2-7; 11 bases line up with TRBD2. Germline V lookup: CDR1 DFQATT, CDR2 SNEGSKA (reference sequence). V was pared by 0 bases and J by 10 bases, with 8 bases of the junction left unmatched. This CDR3 has 14 residues. The CDR3 spells CSARDPLAGGPQYF. CDR3 sequence (DNA): TGCAGTGCTAGAGATCCCCTAGCGGGGGGCCCTCAGTACTTC.

The chain recombines TRBV7-7 with TRBJ1-3; the D is unclear. Germline-derived CDR1 and CDR2 are SSHAT and FNYEAQ (reference sequence). The CDR3 extends over 13 amino acids. V shed 6 bases and J shed 3 bases, with 9 bases lying between them. The CDR3 is CASSSAFGNTIYF. For the CDR3, the DNA is TGTGCCAGCAGTTCCGCCTTTGGAAACACCATATATTTT.

Many counts were recorded for this clonotype. The chain recombines TRBV13 with TRBJ1-2; 10 positions agree with TRBD1. This CDR3 comprises 16 residues. The germline V gene has CDR1 PRHDT and CDR2 FYEKMQ (reference sequence). V lost 0 bases and J lost 8; bases outside the gene matches: 9. The CDR3 loop reads CASSLGLWDRGRGYTF. CDR3 nucleotide sequence: TGTGCCAGCAGCTTAGGCCTCTGGGACAGGGGTAGGGGCTACACCTTC.

The chain uses TRBV20-1 and TRBJ1-1; the D gene is possibly TRBD1 (5 bases). Trimming took off 6 bases at V and 7 bases at J, with 18 bases between the two ends. Per the germline V gene, CDR1 is DFQATT and CDR2 is SNEGSKA (reference sequence). The CDR3 consists of 13 residues. The CDR3 region has the DNA TGCAGTGCAACCGCGGGGGAGACGGATGAAGCTTTCTTT. Its translation: CSATAGETDEAFF.

Notes on this clonotype: Relative to the germline gene, one junction end is altered; a read error may explain this. The chain carries TRBV20-1 and TRBJ1-4; D ambiguous. The CDR3 has 13 residues. Germline V gives CDR1 DFQATT, CDR2 SNEGSKA (reference sequence). CDR3 sequence reads: CSASPATNEELFF. DNA of the CDR3: TGCAGTGCTAGTCCGGCAACTAATGAAGAACTGTTTTTT.

This clonotype was observed at least ten times. A junction boundary mismatches the germline segment, possibly from a read error. The chain combines TRBV5-1 with TRBJ2-2; D is unresolved. The length of the CDR3 is 12 residues. Germline-derived CDR1 and CDR2 are SGHRS and YFSETQ. CDR3 protein: CASSPTTGELFF. Here the CDR3 DNA reads TGTGCCAGCAGCCCAACCACCGGGGAGCTGTTTTTT.

This clonotype was seen ten or more times. In DNA form, the CDR3 reads TGTGCCAGCAACCCGACAGGGAGTGGAAACACCATATATTTT. Translated: CASNPTGSGNTIYF. V is TRBV6-1 and J is TRBJ1-3; 7 nucleotides line up with TRBD1. CDR3 length: 14 amino acids. Germline CDR1 reads MNHNS; CDR2 reads SASEGT. V lost 7 bases and J lost 3; bases outside the gene matches: 6.

The chain combines TRBV3-1 with TRBJ2-5; D could derive from TRBD1 or TRBD2 (5 bases each). The length of the CDR3 is 14 residues. Germline values: CDR1 LGHDT, CDR2 YNNKEL (reference sequence). V lost 5 bases and J 3 bases, leaving 13 bases between the germline ends. The CDR3 loop reads CASSKWGNKETQYF. The CDR3, as DNA: TGTGCCAGCAGCAAGTGGGGGAACAAAGAGACCCAGTACTTC.

To note about this clonotype: A much larger clone lies one base from this, so it may be a read error. This sequence joins TRBV20-1 and TRBJ2-1, with 7 nucleotides matching TRBD1. CDR3 length: 13 amino acids. Germline CDR1 reads DFQATT; CDR2 reads SNEGSKA (reference sequence). The trim removed 3 bases at V and 10 bases at J, leaving 9 bases unmatched. DNA for the CDR3: TGCAGTGCTAGCTGGGACAGAAACTACGAGCAGTTCTTC. Protein sequence: CSASWDRNYEQFF.

Only a few counts were recorded for this clonotype. The CDR3 does not close with the conserved phenylalanine or tryptophan, likely indicating a read error. The chain links TRBV28 to TRBJ1-1, with 12 nucleotides matching TRBD1. Unmatched junction bases numbered 12, after V lost 6 bases and J lost 1 base. The CDR3 length is 18 residues. CDR1 and CDR2 from the germline V gene are MDHEN and SYDVKM. CDR3 in DNA: TGTGCCAGCAGAGAAAGACCGGGACAGGGGGCCTCGAACACTGAAGCTTTCCTT. Translation: CASRERPGQGASNTEAFL.

This clonotype was counted ten times or more. This chain connects TRBV20-1 to TRBJ2-3; TRBD2 aligns across 9 bases. J lost 0 bases, V lost 3 bases, and 10 bases had no gene match. Germline CDR1 and CDR2: DFQATT and SNEGSKA (reference sequence). CDR3 length equals 17 residues. CDR3 amino acids: CSASLAGPSPSTDTQYF. The CDR3 nucleotides read TGCAGTGCTAGTCTAGCGGGACCATCCCCTAGCACAGATACGCAGTATTTT.

This clonotype showed up many times. The chain employs TRBV9 and TRBJ2-1, with 7 bases matching TRBD1. The V gene end was trimmed by 2 bases and the J gene end by 2 bases; junction bases not matched to a gene: 1. Germline CDR1 reads SGDLS; CDR2 reads YYNGEE. This CDR3 is built from 14 residues. The CDR3 DNA reads as TGTGCCAGCAGCGTCGGGACAGCCTACAATGAGCAGTTCTTC. Translation gives CASSVGTAYNEQFF. The complete variable domain, with remaining parts taken from reference TRBV9 and TRBJ2-1, reads DSGVTQTPKHLITATGQRVTLRCSPRSGDLSVYWYQQSLDQGLQFLIQYYNGEERAKGNILERFSAQQFPDLHSELNLSSLELGDSALYFCASSVGTAYNEQFFGPGTRLTVL.

This clonotype came up many times. The chain joins TRBV18 to TRBJ2-3; unclear D gene. The V end was cut by 1 base, the J end by 0 bases, with 11 bases between. Germline CDR1 KGHSH, CDR2 LQKENI. This CDR3 has 16 amino acids. CDR3 sequence (DNA): TGTGCCAGCTCACCACAGAGGTCCAGGAGCACAGATACGCAGTATTTT. It is translated as CASSPQRSRSTDTQYF.

This clonotype was seen ten or more times. The chain has TRBV20-1 and TRBJ2-1; TRBD1 is a possible D gene (6 bases). V lost 2 bases, J lost 7 bases, and 21 bases lay in between. Germline CDR1 reads DFQATT; CDR2 reads SNEGSKA (reference sequence). The CDR3 totals 16 residues. CDR3: CSARIRQVVIDNEQFF. For the CDR3, the DNA is TGCAGTGCTAGAATACGACAGGTCGTCATCGATAATGAGCAGTTCTTC.

In this sample, this clonotype turned up many times. The chain couples TRBV20-1 to TRBJ2-1; 8 bases match TRBD2. The length of the CDR3 is 15 residues. Germline-derived CDR1 and CDR2 are DFQATT and SNEGSKA (reference sequence). Trimming removed 6 bases from V and 7 bases from J; junction bases left unmatched: 14. The CDR3: CSAGPGRGDYNEQFF. DNA of the CDR3: TGCAGTGCGGGACCTGGGCGGGGGGATTATAATGAGCAGTTCTTC.